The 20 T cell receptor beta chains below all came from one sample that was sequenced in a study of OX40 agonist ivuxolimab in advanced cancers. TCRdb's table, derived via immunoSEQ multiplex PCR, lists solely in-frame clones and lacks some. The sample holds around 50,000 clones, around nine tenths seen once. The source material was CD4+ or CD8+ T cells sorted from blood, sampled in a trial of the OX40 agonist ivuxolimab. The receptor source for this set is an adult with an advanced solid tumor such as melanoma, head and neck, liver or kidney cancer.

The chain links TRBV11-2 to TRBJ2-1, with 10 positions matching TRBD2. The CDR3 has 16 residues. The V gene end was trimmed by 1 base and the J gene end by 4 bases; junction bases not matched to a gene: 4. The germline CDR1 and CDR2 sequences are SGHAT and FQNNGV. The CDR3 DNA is TGTGCCAGCAGCTTAGCGCTAGCGGGAGCATACAATGAGCAGTTCTTC. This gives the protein CASSLALAGAYNEQFF. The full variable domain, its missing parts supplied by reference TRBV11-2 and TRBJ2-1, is EAGVAQSPRYKIIEKRQSVAFWCNPISGHATLYWYQQILGQGPKLLIQFQNNGVVDDSQLPKDRFSAERLKGVDSTLKIQPAKLEDSAVYLCASSLALAGAYNEQFFGPGTRLTVL.

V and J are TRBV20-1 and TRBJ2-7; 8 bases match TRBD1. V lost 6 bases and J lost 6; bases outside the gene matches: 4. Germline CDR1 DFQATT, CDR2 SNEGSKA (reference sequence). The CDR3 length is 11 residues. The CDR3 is CSALTGVEQYF. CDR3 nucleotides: TGCAGTGCCCTGACAGGGGTCGAGCAGTACTTC.

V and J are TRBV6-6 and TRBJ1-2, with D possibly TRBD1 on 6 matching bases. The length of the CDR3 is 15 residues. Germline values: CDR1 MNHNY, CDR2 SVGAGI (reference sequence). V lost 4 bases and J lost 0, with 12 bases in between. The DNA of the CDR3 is TGTGCCAGCAGTTGGGGGGCTGCAGCTAACTATGGCTACACCTTC. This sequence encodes CASSWGAAANYGYTF.

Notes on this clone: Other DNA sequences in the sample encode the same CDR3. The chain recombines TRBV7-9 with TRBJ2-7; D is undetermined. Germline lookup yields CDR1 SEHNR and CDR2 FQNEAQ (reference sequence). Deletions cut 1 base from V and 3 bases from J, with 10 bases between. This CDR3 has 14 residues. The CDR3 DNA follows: TGTGCCAGCAGCTTAGGAGGTATTGGCTACGAGCAGTACTTC. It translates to CASSLGGIGYEQYF.

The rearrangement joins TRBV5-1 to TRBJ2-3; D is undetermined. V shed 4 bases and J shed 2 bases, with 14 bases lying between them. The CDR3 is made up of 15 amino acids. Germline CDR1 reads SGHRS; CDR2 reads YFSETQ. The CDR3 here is CASSPRTGPTDTQYF. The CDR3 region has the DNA TGCGCCAGCAGCCCCAGGACGGGTCCCACAGATACGCAGTATTTT.

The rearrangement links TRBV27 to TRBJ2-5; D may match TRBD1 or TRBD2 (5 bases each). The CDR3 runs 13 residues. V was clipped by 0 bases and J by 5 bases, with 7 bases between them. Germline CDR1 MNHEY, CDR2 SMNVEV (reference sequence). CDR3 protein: CASSLSGRETQYF. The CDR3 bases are TGTGCCAGCAGTTTATCGGGACGGGAGACCCAGTACTTC.

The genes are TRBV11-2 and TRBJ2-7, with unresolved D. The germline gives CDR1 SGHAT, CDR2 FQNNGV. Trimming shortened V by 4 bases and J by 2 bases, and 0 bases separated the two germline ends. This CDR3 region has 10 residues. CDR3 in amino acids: CASSSYEQYF. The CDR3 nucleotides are TGTGCCAGCAGCTCCTACGAGCAGTACTTC.

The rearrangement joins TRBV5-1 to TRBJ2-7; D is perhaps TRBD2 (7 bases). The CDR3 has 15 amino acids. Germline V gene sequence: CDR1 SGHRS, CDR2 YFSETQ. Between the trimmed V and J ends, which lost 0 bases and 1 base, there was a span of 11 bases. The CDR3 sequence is CASSLVRGASYEQYF. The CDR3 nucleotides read TGCGCCAGCAGCTTGGTCCGGGGGGCATCCTACGAGCAGTACTTC.

Here the CDR3 reads CASSFSGLLSPYEQYF. DNA for the CDR3: TGTGCCAGCAGTTTTTCAGGGTTACTCTCCCCTTACGAGCAGTACTTC. V and J are TRBV27 and TRBJ2-7; weak D call: TRBD1 (5 bases). Germline assignment: CDR1 MNHEY and CDR2 SMNVEV (reference sequence). This CDR3 comprises 16 residues. Trimming shortened V by 3 bases and J by 4 bases, and 19 bases separated the two germline ends.

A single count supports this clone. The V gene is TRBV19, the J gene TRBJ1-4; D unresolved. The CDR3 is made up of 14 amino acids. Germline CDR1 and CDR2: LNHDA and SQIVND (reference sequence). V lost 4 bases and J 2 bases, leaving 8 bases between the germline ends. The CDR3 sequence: CASSTQITNEKLFF. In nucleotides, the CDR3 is TGTGCCAGTAGTACGCAGATTACTAATGAAAAACTGTTTTTT.

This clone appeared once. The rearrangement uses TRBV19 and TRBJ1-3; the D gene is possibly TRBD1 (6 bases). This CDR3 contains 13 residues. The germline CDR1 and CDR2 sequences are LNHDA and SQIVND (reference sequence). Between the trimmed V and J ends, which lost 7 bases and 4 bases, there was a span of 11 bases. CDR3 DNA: TGTGCCAGTAACCAGGGGATCGGAAACACCATATATTTT. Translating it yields CASNQGIGNTIYF.

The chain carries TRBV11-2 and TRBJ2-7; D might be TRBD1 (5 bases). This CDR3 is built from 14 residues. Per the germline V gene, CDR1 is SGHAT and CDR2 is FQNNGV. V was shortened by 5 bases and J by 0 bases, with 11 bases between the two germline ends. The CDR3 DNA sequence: TGTGCCAGCAGCCCGCTGACAGCCTCCTACGAGCAGTACTTC. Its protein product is CASSPLTASYEQYF. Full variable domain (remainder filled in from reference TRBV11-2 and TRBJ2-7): EAGVAQSPRYKIIEKRQSVAFWCNPISGHATLYWYQQILGQGPKLLIQFQNNGVVDDSQLPKDRFSAERLKGVDSTLKIQPAKLEDSAVYLCASSPLTASYEQYFGPGTRLTVT.

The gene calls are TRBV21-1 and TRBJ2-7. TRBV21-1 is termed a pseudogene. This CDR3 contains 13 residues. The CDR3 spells CASSKTWGNEQYF. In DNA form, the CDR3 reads TGTGCCAGCAGCAAAACATGGGGGAACGAGCAGTACTTC.

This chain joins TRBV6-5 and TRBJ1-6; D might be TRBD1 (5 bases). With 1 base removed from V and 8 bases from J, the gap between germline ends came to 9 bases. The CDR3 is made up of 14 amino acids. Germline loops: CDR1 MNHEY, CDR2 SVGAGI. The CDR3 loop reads CASSYFSRDSPLHF. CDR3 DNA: TGTGCCAGCAGTTACTTTTCCAGGGATTCACCCCTCCACTTT.

The CDR3 coding sequence is TGCGCCAGCAGCAACGAACCGGGACAGGGCTACGAGCAGTACTTC. It yields the protein CASSNEPGQGYEQYF. This sequence joins TRBV5-1 and TRBJ2-7; 9 nucleotides line up with TRBD1. V dropped 4 bases and J dropped 3; count of bases not matched to a gene: 8. Looked up from germline, CDR1 is SGHRS and CDR2 is YFSETQ. This CDR3 has 15 residues.

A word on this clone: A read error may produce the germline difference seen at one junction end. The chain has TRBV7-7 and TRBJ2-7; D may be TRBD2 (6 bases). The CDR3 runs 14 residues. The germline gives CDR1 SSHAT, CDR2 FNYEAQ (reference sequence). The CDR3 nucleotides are TGTGCTAGCAGCTTAGCGGAGGCCCCTTGGGAGCAGTACTTC. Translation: CASSLAEAPWEQYF.

The CDR3 sequence: CASSPRGQTEAFF. CDR3 DNA: TGTGCCAGCAGCCCCAGGGGGCAAACTGAAGCTTTCTTT. The V call is TRBV11-3, the J call TRBJ1-1, with 8 bases that match TRBD1. Per germline, CDR1 SGHNT and CDR2 YENEEA. The CDR3 covers 13 residues. V lost 5 bases and J lost 5; bases outside the gene matches: 4.

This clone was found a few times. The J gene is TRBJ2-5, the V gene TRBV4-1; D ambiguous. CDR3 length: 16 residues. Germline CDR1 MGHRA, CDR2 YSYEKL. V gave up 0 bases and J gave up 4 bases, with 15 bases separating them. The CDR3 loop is CASSQDLSFRRETQYF. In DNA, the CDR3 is TGCGCCAGCAGCCAAGATCTTTCCTTCCGGCGAGAGACCCAGTACTTC.

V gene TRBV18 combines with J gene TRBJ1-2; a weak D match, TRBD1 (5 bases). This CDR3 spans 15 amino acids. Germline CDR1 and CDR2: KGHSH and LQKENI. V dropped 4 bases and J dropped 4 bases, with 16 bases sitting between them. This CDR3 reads CASSLGTLSGYGYTF. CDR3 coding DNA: TGTGCCAGCTCACTCGGGACGTTATCGGGCTATGGCTACACCTTC.

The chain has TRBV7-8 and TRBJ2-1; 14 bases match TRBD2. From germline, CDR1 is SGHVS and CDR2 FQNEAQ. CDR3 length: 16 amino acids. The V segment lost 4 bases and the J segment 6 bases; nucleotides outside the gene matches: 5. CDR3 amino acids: CASSSGLAGVANEQFF. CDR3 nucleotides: TGTGCCAGCAGCTCGGGACTAGCGGGAGTAGCCAATGAGCAGTTCTTC. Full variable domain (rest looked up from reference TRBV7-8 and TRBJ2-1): GAGVSQSPRYKVAKRGQDVALRCDPISGHVSLFWYQQALGQGPEFLTYFQNEAQLDKSGLPSDRFFAERPEGSVSTLKIQRTQQEDSAVYLCASSSGLAGVANEQFFGPGTRLTVL.